This TCR beta chain was sequenced during a study of cytomegalovirus exposure and HLA in healthy donors. To note about this clone: The target antigen is unknown.

Germline values: CDR1 SGHVS, CDR2 FQNEAQ. CDR3 size: 15 residues. Unmatched junction bases numbered 5, after V lost 1 base and J lost 7 bases. Study-level results: One cluster of highly shared sequence variants probably arose as a sequencing artifact.

Both 60 Vbeta primers and 13 Jbeta primers went into the PCR. Libraries were prepared by immunoSEQ multiplex PCR; TCRdb keeps only in-frame clonotypes and omits some of them. The table lists fewer than 200,000 clones, 70% to 85% of them singletons. The material sequenced was PBMCs. The V gene is TRBV7-8, the J gene TRBJ1-4, with 8 nucleotides matching TRBD1. The clonotype was recovered from a man in his forties in good health and CMV-seropositive. CDR3 in DNA: TGTGCCAGCAGCTTAGGACAGGGGCGGTTTGAAAAACTGTTTTTT. Translating gives CASSLGQGRFEKLFF.